This entry concerns a single TCR beta chain. Its antigen is not identified. The data derive from a study of OX40 agonist ivuxolimab in advanced cancers. Study summary: Enrolled patients in dose escalation had cancers that were hepatocellular carcinoma, melanoma, renal cell or head and neck cancer. The group had a mean age of 60 years, ranged from about 20 to 80, and was 82.7% male. Overall study findings and caveats: Low clonal expansion, among the lowest seen, marked partial responders at 0.1-3.0 mg/kg.

After removal of 6 bases from V and 12 bases from J, the junction contained 6 bases not matched to a gene. CDR3 length: 11 amino acids. The germline CDR1 and CDR2 sequences are SQVTM and ANQGSEA. Sequencing used immunoSEQ multiplex PCR; TCRdb keeps in-frame clones, though not all of them. Of 68,000 or so clones listed, approximately 90% are singletons. Blood draws occurred at baseline, cycle 4 day 1, and cycle 7 day 1. Sequences were derived from CD4+ or CD8+ T cells sorted from blood, sampled in a trial of the OX40 agonist ivuxolimab. This chain joins TRBV29-1 and TRBJ2-1; 9 bases match TRBD2. This sequence was found in an adult with an advanced solid tumor such as melanoma, head and neck, liver or kidney cancer. CDR3 protein: CSVLAGLRQFF. The DNA for the CDR3 is TGCAGCGTACTAGCGGGCTTGCGGCAGTTCTTC.